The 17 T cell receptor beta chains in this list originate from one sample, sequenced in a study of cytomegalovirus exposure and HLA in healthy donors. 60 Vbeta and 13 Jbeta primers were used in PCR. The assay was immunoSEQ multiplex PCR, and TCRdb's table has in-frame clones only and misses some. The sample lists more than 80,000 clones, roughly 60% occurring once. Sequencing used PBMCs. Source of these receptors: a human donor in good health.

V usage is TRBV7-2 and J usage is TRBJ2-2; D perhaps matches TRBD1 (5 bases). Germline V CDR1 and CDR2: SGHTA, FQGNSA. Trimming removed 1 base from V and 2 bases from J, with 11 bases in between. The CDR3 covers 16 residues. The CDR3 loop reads CASSLVTGVNTGELFF. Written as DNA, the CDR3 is TGTGCCAGCAGCTTAGTCACAGGAGTAAACACCGGGGAGCTGTTTTTT. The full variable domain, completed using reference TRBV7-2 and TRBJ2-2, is GAGVSQSPSNKVTEKGKDVELRCDPISGHTALYWYRQSLGQGLEFLIYFQGNSAPDKSGLPSDRFSAERTGGSVSTLTIQRTQQEDSAVYLCASSLVTGVNTGELFFGEGSRLTVL.

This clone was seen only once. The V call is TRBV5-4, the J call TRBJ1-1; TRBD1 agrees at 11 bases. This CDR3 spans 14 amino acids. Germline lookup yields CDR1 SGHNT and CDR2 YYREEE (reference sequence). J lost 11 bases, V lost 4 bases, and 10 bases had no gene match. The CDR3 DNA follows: TGTGCCAGCAGCCCCAGGACAGGGGGCGGTCGGGCTTTCTTT. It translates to CASSPRTGGGRAFF.

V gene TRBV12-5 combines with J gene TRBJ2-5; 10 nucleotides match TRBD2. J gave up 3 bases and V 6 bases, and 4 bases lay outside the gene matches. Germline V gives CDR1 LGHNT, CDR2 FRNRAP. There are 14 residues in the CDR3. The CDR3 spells CASGQGTSEETQYF. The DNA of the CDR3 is TGTGCTAGTGGACAAGGGACTAGCGAAGAGACCCAGTACTTC.

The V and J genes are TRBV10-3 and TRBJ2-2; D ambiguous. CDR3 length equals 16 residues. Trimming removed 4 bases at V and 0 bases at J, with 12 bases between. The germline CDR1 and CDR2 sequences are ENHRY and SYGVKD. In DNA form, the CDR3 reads TGTGCCATCAGTGGCGTACCAGGATCGAACACCGGGGAGCTGTTTTTT. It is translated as CAISGVPGSNTGELFF.

The CDR3 loop is CASSGTSGGLGDTQYF. The DNA for the CDR3 is TGTGCCAGCAGTGGTACTAGCGGGGGGCTCGGAGATACGCAGTATTTT. The V and J genes are TRBV6-1 and TRBJ2-3; TRBD2 matches at 12 bases. The CDR3 is made up of 16 amino acids. V was clipped by 4 bases and J by 5 bases; unmatched bases: 7. Germline V CDR1 and CDR2: MNHNS, SASEGT.

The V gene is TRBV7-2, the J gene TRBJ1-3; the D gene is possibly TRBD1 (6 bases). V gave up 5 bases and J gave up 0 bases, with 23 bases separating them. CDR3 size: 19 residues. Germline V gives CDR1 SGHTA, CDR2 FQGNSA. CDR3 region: CASSPPGQGRHSSGNTIYF. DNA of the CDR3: TGTGCCAGCAGCCCCCCGGGTCAGGGGCGACATAGCTCTGGAAACACCATATATTTT. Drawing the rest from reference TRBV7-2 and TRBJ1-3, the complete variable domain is GAGVSQSPSNKVTEKGKDVELRCDPISGHTALYWYRQSLGQGLEFLIYFQGNSAPDKSGLPSDRFSAERTGGSVSTLTIQRTQQEDSAVYLCASSPPGQGRHSSGNTIYFGEGSWLTVV.

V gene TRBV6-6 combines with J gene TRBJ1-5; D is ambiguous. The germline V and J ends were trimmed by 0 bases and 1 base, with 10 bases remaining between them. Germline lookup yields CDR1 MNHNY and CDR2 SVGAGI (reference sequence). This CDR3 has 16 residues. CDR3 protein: CASSYSGGRSNQPQHF. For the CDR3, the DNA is TGTGCCAGCAGTTACTCCGGAGGTCGGAGCAATCAGCCCCAGCATTTT.

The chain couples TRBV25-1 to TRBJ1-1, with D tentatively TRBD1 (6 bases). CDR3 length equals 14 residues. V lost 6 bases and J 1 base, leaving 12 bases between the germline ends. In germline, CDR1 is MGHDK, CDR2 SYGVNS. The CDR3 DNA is TGTGCCAGCAGGATATCGACAGGGAACACTGAAGCTTTCTTT. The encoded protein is CASRISTGNTEAFF.

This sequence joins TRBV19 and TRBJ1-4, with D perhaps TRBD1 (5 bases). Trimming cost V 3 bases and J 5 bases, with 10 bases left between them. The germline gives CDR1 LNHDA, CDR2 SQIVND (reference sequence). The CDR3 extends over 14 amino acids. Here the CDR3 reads CASSIGGINEKLFF. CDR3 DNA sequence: TGTGCCAGTAGTATCGGGGGGATCAATGAAAAACTGTTTTTT.

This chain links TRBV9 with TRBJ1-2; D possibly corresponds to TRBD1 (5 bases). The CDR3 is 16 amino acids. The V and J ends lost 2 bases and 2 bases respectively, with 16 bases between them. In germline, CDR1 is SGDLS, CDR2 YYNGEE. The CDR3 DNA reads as TGTGCCAGCAGCGTCTCCAGCTTTGACAGCAACTATGGCTACACCTTC. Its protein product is CASSVSSFDSNYGYTF.

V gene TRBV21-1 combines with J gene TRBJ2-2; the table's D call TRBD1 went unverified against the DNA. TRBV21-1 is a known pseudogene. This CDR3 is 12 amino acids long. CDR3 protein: CASSSLGRELFF. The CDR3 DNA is TGTGCCAGCAGTTCGTTGGGCCGGGAGCTGTTTTTT.

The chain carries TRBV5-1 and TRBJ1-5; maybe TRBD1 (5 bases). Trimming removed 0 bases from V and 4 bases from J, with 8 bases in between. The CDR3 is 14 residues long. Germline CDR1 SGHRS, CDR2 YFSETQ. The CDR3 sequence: CASSLGQPNQPQHF. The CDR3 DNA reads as TGCGCCAGCAGCTTGGGACAGCCTAATCAGCCCCAGCATTTT.

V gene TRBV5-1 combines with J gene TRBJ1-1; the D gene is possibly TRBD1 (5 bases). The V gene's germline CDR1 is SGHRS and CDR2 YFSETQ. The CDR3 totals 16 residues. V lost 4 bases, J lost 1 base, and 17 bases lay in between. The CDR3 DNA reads TGCGCCAGCAGCAGGGGAATGGGGCCGGAGAACACTGAAGCTTTCTTT. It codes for CASSRGMGPENTEAFF.

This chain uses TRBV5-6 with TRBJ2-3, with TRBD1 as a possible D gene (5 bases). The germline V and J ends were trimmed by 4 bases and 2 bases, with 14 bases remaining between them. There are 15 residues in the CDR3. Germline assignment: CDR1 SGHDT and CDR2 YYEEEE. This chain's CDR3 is CASSVDTPSTDTQYF. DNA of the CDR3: TGTGCCAGCAGCGTGGACACCCCGTCCACAGATACGCAGTATTTT. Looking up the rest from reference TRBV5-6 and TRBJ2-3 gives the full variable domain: DAGVTQSPTHLIKTRGQQVTLRCSPKSGHDTVSWYQQALGQGPQFIFQYYEEEERQRGNFPDRFSGHQFPNYSSELNVNALLLGDSALYLCASSVDTPSTDTQYFGPGTRLTVL.

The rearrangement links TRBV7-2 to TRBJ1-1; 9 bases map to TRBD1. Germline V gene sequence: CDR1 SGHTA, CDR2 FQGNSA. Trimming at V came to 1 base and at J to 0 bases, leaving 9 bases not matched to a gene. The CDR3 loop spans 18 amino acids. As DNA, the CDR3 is TGTGCCAGCAGCTTAGACAGACGGACAGGGGTTATGAACACTGAAGCTTTCTTT. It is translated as CASSLDRRTGVMNTEAFF.

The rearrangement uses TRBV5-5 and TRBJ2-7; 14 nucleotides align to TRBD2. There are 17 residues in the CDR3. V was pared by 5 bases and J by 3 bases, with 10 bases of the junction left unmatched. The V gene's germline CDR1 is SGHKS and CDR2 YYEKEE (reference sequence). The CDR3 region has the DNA TGTGCCAGCAGGGGGGGACTAGCGGGGGAATCAGGCTACGAGCAGTACTTC. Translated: CASRGGLAGESGYEQYF. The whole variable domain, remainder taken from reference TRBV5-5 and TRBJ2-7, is DAGVTQSPTHLIKTRGQQVTLRCSPISGHKSVSWYQQVLGQGPQFIFQYYEKEERGRGNFPDRFSARQFPNYSSELNVNALLLGDSALYLCASRGGLAGESGYEQYFGPGTRLTVT.

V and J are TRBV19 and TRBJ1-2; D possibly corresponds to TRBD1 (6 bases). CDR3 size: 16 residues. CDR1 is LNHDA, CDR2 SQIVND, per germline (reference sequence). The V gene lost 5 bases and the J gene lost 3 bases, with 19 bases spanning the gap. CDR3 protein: CASSPGGRVVDYGYTF. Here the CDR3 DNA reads TGTGCCAGTAGTCCTGGGGGCCGGGTCGTAGACTATGGCTACACCTTC.